The 20 T cell receptor beta chains below all came from one sample that was sequenced in a study of shared clonotypes between healthy human individuals. Data came from immunoSEQ multiplex PCR; TCRdb stores just in-frame clones and leaves some out. The top ten clones hold about 1.5% of a sample with some 1 million clones, roughly 75% of them seen once. Sequencing was done on a sample of memory CD4+ T cells sorted from blood. The sample's subset: CD45RA-negative fraction. The receptors were gathered from a man between 18 and 29 years old in good health.

This clone showed up many times. This chain joins TRBV7-2 and TRBJ2-7; no reliable D call. The germline CDR1 and CDR2 sequences are SGHTA and FQGNSA. The CDR3 is 12 amino acids. Trimming cost V 3 bases and J 2 bases, with 5 bases left between them. The CDR3 loop reads CASSFTPYEQYF. CDR3 bases: TGTGCCAGCAGCTTTACCCCCTACGAGCAGTACTTC.

V is TRBV5-4 and J is TRBJ2-4; the D gene is possibly TRBD2 (5 bases). V was trimmed by 4 bases and J by 1 base, leaving 9 bases between them. Germline-derived CDR1 and CDR2 are SGHNT and YYREEE (reference sequence). The CDR3 runs to 14 residues. CDR3 DNA: TGTGCCAGCAGCCCGGAGGTGGCCAAAAACATTCAGTACTTC. Encoded protein: CASSPEVAKNIQYF.

Of note for this clone: Being one base from a much bigger clone, this may be a read error. The same CDR3 is also encoded by other DNA sequences in this sample. J is TRBJ1-2 and V is TRBV7-9; no firm D call. Germline-derived CDR1 and CDR2 are SEHNR and FQNEAQ (reference sequence). The CDR3 is made up of 13 amino acids. Between the trimmed V and J ends, which lost 4 bases and 2 bases, there was a span of 8 bases. Here the CDR3 reads CASSSTENYGYTF. In DNA, the CDR3 is TGTGCCAGCAGCTCAACAGAAAACTATGGCTACACCTTC.

The chain is built from TRBV6-1 and TRBJ1-5; TRBD1 is a possible D gene (6 bases). CDR1 is MNHNS and CDR2 is SASEGT in the germline V gene. V was cut by 3 bases and J by 6 bases, with 21 bases left in between. The CDR3 consists of 17 residues. The CDR3 nucleotides are TGTGCCAGCAGTGAGAGGGGGGGAAGTCCTATGGCTCAGCCCCAGCATTTT. Protein sequence: CASSERGGSPMAQPQHF.

This sequence joins TRBV5-4 and TRBJ2-7; D uncertain. CDR3 length: 13 amino acids. Germline CDR1 SGHNT, CDR2 YYREEE (reference sequence). V was shortened by 0 bases and J by 2 bases, with 6 bases between the two germline ends. The CDR3 sequence: CASSLALAYEQYF. Written as DNA, the CDR3 is TGTGCCAGCAGCTTGGCACTCGCCTACGAGCAGTACTTC.

This chain uses TRBV2 with TRBJ1-1, with TRBD1 matching 9 bases. The trim removed 6 bases at V and 1 base at J, leaving 9 bases unmatched. The germline gives CDR1 SNHLY, CDR2 FYNNEI. This CDR3 is 16 amino acids long. This chain's CDR3 is CASSAGTGSSNTEAFF. CDR3 coding DNA: TGTGCCAGCAGCGCCGGGACAGGGTCCTCGAACACTGAAGCTTTCTTT.

There are a few counts of this clone. The CDR3 reads CASSESGASEAFF. CDR3 sequence (DNA): TGTGCCAGCAGTGAATCGGGGGCCTCTGAAGCTTTCTTT. V usage is TRBV2 and J usage is TRBJ1-1; TRBD1 might be the D (6 bases). This CDR3 region has 13 residues. V gave up 2 bases and J gave up 6 bases, with 10 bases separating them. Germline-derived CDR1 and CDR2 are SNHLY and FYNNEI.

V is TRBV6-1 and J is TRBJ2-7; D is ambiguous. The CDR3 has 11 amino acids. Trimming removed 7 bases at V and 3 bases at J, with 7 bases between. Per germline, CDR1 MNHNS and CDR2 SASEGT. The CDR3 DNA reads as TGTGCCAGCACGCAGTTCTACGAGCAGTACTTC. It encodes CASTQFYEQYF.

The chain is built from TRBV5-5 and TRBJ1-2, with D tentatively TRBD1 (5 bases). Germline V lookup: CDR1 SGHKS, CDR2 YYEKEE (reference sequence). The V and J ends lost 2 bases and 8 bases respectively, with 13 bases between them. The CDR3 consists of 13 residues. CDR3 region: CASSFDSGKGYTF. Here the CDR3 DNA reads TGTGCCAGCAGCTTTGACAGCGGGAAAGGCTACACCTTC.

The gene calls are TRBV2 and TRBJ2-4, with D perhaps TRBD2 (6 bases). The CDR3 consists of 16 residues. Per germline, CDR1 SNHLY and CDR2 FYNNEI. The ends were cut back, 7 bases at V and 9 bases at J, with 25 bases in the middle. This chain's CDR3 is CASNTPGLAPFSIQYF. CDR3 in DNA: TGTGCCAGCAATACCCCGGGACTCGCTCCATTTAGCATTCAGTACTTC.

The gene calls are TRBV5-1 and TRBJ1-6; tentatively, D is TRBD1 (6 bases). The CDR3 is made up of 15 amino acids. Germline V gives CDR1 SGHRS, CDR2 YFSETQ. V was cut by 2 bases and J by 6 bases, with 12 bases left in between. CDR3 DNA sequence: TGCGCCAGCAGCTTACGGACAGAGAGTAATTCACCCCTCCACTTT. It is translated as CASSLRTESNSPLHF.

The genes are TRBV10-3 and TRBJ1-1; no definite D call. Germline V gene sequence: CDR1 ENHRY, CDR2 SYGVKD. CDR3 length: 13 amino acids. V lost 8 bases and J 0 bases, leaving 10 bases between the germline ends. The DNA for the CDR3 is TGTGCCATCCGCCGTCCAATGAACACTGAAGCTTTCTTT. This encodes CAIRRPMNTEAFF.

Remarks on this clone: This may come from a read error, since a much larger clone is one base off. Within the sample, other DNA sequences also encode this same CDR3. This chain connects TRBV30 to TRBJ1-1; no reliable D call. The germline V gene encodes CDR1 GTSNPN and CDR2 SVGIG (reference sequence). The CDR3 runs to 13 residues. CDR3 DNA sequence: TGTGCCTGGAGTGTACCGCAGTCTACTGAGGCTTTCTTT. Its protein product is CAWSVPQSTEAFF.

The rearrangement links TRBV11-2 to TRBJ2-7; no firm D call. The V end lost 1 base, the J end lost 1 base, and 17 bases lay between the germline ends. The V gene's germline CDR1 is SGHAT and CDR2 FQNNGV. This CDR3 has 17 residues. This chain's CDR3 is CASSLVRSGVGSYEQYF. As DNA, the CDR3 is TGTGCCAGCAGCTTAGTAAGGTCAGGAGTCGGGTCCTACGAGCAGTACTTC.

This chain links TRBV4-1 with TRBJ1-4; no clear D gene. Looked up from germline, CDR1 is MGHRA and CDR2 is YSYEKL. V was trimmed by 0 bases and J by 0 bases, leaving 8 bases between them. The CDR3 has 16 residues. The CDR3 loop is CASSQDAGATNEKLFF. CDR3 nucleotides: TGCGCCAGCAGCCAAGATGCTGGGGCAACTAATGAAAAACTGTTTTTT.

The CDR3 region is CASSIRGQLPYEQYF. The CDR3 nucleotides are TGTGCCAGCAGCATCAGGGGACAGCTACCCTACGAGCAGTACTTC. The chain is built from TRBV21-1 and TRBJ2-7; TRBD1, the table's D call, was not compared with the DNA. TRBV21-1 is assigned pseudogene status. CDR3 size: 15 residues.

The chain combines TRBV18 with TRBJ1-3; D unclear. This CDR3 has 13 residues. V lost 1 base and J lost 4, with 5 bases in between. Germline assignment: CDR1 KGHSH and CDR2 LQKENI. The CDR3: CASSPQTGNTIYF. The CDR3 DNA follows: TGTGCCAGCTCACCACAAACAGGAAACACCATATATTTT.

This clone was recorded a few times. The chain employs TRBV5-6 and TRBJ2-7; 7 nucleotides agree with TRBD2. This CDR3 has 16 residues. CDR1 and CDR2 (germline): SGHDT, YYEEEE. With 4 bases clipped from V and 0 bases from J, the junction kept 10 bases outside the gene matches. CDR3 in DNA: TGTGCCAGCAGCGGCTTTGGCGGGGGATCCTCCTACGAGCAGTACTTC. Amino acids: CASSGFGGGSSYEQYF.

This clone has only a few counts. V is TRBV28 and J is TRBJ1-4; D not resolved. V was trimmed by 5 bases and J by 1 base, leaving 14 bases between them. Germline CDR1 MDHEN, CDR2 SYDVKM. This CDR3 contains 16 residues. The CDR3, as DNA: TGTGCCAGCAGTCCGCCTGGCTCCAAAACTAATGAAAAACTGTTTTTT. It encodes CASSPPGSKTNEKLFF.

CDR3 in DNA: TGTGCCAGCAGCTCGGGACAGGGGGCTGTACGTGAGACCCAGTACTTC. It yields the protein CASSSGQGAVRETQYF. The J gene is TRBJ2-5, the V gene TRBV7-2; TRBD1 agrees at 12 bases. The CDR3 has 16 residues. Germline CDR1 is SGHTA and CDR2 is FQGNSA. The J segment lost 5 bases and the V segment lost 4 bases, leaving 8 bases of the junction unmatched.